This T cell receptor (beta chain) was obtained from a study of human T cells and chemical hapten exposure. As for the study in general: From small differences in pooled library volume came most of the variation in per-sample TCR yields.

This clonotype was counted ten times or more. CDR1 and CDR2 from the germline V gene are LGHNA and YNFKEQ. The CDR3 runs to 16 residues. V dropped 1 base and J dropped 6; count of bases not matched to a gene: 5. Time point noted: pre-sensitization, week 0. Treatment here: therapeutic diphenylcyclopropenone sensitization with weekly scalp DPC. Unique molecular identifiers were attached to individual cDNA molecules during library preparation. TCRdb ran MiXCR on the RACE reads and lists one entry per CDR3 protein. The profile shows 85,000 to 120,000 distinct CDR3 sequences, less than 15% of them singletons.

The chain recombines TRBV4-2 with TRBJ1-4, with 10 bases identical to TRBD1. Sequencing used whole blood, obtained in connection with sensitization to the hapten diphenylcyclopropenone (DPC). The sequence was obtained from a woman between 50 and 59 years old with alopecia areata. Some clones in this sample may be carry-over from other donors' samples. Here the CDR3 reads CASSQASGTGDEKLFF. The CDR3 DNA follows: TGTGCCAGCAGCCAAGCTTCCGGGACAGGGGATGAAAAACTGTTTTTT.